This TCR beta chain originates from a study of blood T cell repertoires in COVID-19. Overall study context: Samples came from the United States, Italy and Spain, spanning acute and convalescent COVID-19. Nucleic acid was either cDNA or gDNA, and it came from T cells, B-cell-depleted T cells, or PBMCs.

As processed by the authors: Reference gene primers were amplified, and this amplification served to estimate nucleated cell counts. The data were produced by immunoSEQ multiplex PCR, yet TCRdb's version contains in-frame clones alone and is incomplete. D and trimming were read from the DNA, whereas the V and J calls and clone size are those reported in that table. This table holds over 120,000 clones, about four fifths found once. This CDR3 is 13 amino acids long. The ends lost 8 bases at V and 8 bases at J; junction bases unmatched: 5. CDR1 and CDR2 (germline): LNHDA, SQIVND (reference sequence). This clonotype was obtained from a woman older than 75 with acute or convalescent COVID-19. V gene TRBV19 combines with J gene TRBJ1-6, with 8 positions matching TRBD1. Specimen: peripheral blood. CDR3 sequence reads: CASRYRGDSPLHF. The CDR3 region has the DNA TGTGCCAGTCGTTACAGGGGGGATTCACCCCTCCACTTT.